This TCR beta chain was profiled in a study of CD4 T cells in relation to SARS-CoV-2 and coronaviruses listed by TCRdb under 2021. Describing the broader study: The ViraFEST assay cultured PBMCs with antigen for nine to eleven days, then sequenced TCR beta CDR3s to find antigen-specific clonal expansions. An HIV-1 Nef peptide pool or a culture without peptide was used as the negative reference condition. The study assessed, at the TCR clonotype level, memory CD4+ T cell crossreactivity between SARS-CoV-2 and common cold coronavirus spike proteins. The Adaptive Biotechnologies TCR-sequencing kit was used to sequence samples from a few pre-COVID donors and the naive versus memory experiments, whereas other data were Illumina-based. A different TCR-beta assay, based on Illumina, was used to sequence expansion assays from other donors in the study. Patient-derived lymphoblastoid cell lines were used to map the HLA restriction of shared crossreactive spike epitopes.

CD4+ T cells from unexposed donors were collected before the COVID-19 pandemic (2011-2018). The EasySep CD4+ T cell isolation kit was used to isolate CD4+ T cells once the cultures had run for roughly 10 days. As cell numbers permitted, CD4+ T cells from unexposed donors were tested for reactivity to SARS-CoV-2 S and N and to four common cold coronavirus spike pools. PBMCs were cultured at 1.5 million to 2 million per well in IMDM supplemented with 5% human AB serum and 9 to 10 IU/ml IL-2. Half of the culture medium was replaced with fresh IL-2-containing medium on days 3 and 7. Each peptide culture condition was generally run in triplicate replicate wells. Leukapheresis product for the unexposed donors was purchased commercially. Ficoll-Paque PLUS gradient centrifugation was used to isolate PBMCs from either whole blood or leukapheresis product. PBMCs were either cryopreserved at -140 degrees C or used fresh in the expansion assay. The QIAamp Micro DNA Kit was used to extract genomic DNA from the CD4+ T cells.

With regard to this clone: Which antigen it targets is not known. Within one base of it there is no much larger clone, and no base qualities were kept.

Receptor libraries were prepared by the immunoSEQ multiplex PCR assay. In the original analysis: Preprocessing removed nonproductive sequences and CDR3s not starting with C, not ending with F or W, or shorter than 7 amino acids. The MANAFEST web app identified antigen-specific clonotypes based on expansion compared with the reference and other culture wells. A clone was considered positive if significant expansion relative to the reference culture was observed in 2 of 3 replicate wells at an FDR below 0.05. To be called positive, a clone also had to show significant expansion compared with every other tandem well and an odds ratio greater than 5. CDR3 homology was quantified as pairwise Levenshtein distance, calculated with the stringdist R package after three terminal residues were trimmed from each end. Sourced from immuneACCESS, this table was stored by TCRdb with only in-frame sequences that have V and J called. A share of the clones is absent; for the studies checked, an unresolved V gene accounts for under half, and the remainder has no known explanation. V and J calls and clone size come straight from that table; D and trimming were deduced from the DNA. The sample includes some 25,000 clones, with about 70% observed a single time. Roughly a tenth of the sample is taken by the ten largest.

The research as a whole found: Pre-pandemic and post-infection samples were not both contributed by any donor, so tracing of the source of pre-existing responses was limited. Because the crossreactivity analysis focused on spike protein, crossreactivity against other viral proteins was not assessed. Small numbers of patients and of tested TCRs were a limitation of the study. Significantly weaker SARS-CoV-2-driven expansion was shown by crossreactive clones than by monoreactive clones, consistent with antigenic imprinting. Roughly 64% of donors had memory CD4+ clonotypes that crossrecognized SARS-CoV-2 and at least one common cold coronavirus spike.

Counted from cysteine to phenylalanine, this CDR3 has 16 amino acids. This entry keeps only the CDR3 DNA: 48 bases, framed from base 1. Relative to germline, V is 1 base shorter and J is 0 bases shorter, with 10 bases between their ends. From the germline V gene, CDR1 is LGHNA and CDR2 is YNFKEQ. Source material: CD4+ T cells from PBMCs, cultured in vitro. The chain employs TRBV4-2 and TRBJ1-3, with the identity of the D gene unclear. This clonotype originated in a human donor in good health. Here is the DNA: TGTGCCAGCAGCCAAGCTTTCACCTTCTCTGGAAACACCATATATTTT. This encodes CASSQAFTFSGNTIYF.